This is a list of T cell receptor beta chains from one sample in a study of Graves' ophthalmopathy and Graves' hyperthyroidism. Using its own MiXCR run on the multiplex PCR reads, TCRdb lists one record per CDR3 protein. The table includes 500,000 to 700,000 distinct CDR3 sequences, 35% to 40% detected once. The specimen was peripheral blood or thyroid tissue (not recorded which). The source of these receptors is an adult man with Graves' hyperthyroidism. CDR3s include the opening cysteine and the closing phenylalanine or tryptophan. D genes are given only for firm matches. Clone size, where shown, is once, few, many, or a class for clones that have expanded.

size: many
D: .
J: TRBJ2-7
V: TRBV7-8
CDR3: CASSPGAGGDSYEQYF
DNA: TGTGCCAGCAGCCCCGGAGCAGGAGGCGACTCCTACGAGCAGTACTTC

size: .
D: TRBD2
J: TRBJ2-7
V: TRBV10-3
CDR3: CASSEIAGGYEQYF
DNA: TGTGCCAGCAGTGAGATAGCGGGGGGCTACGAGCAGTACTTC

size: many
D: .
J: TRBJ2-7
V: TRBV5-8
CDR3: CASRRRTVEAYEQYF
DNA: TGTGCCAGCAGGCGTCGGACAGTGGAGGCCTACGAGCAGTACTTC

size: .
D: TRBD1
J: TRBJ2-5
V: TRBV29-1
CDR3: CSVPGQGVEQETQYF
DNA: TGCAGCGTTCCGGGACAGGGGGTTGAACAAGAGACCCAGTACTTC

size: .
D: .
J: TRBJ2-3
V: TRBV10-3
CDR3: CANSNPTDTDTQYF
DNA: TGTGCCAACTCAAACCCGACAGACACAGATACGCAGTATTTT

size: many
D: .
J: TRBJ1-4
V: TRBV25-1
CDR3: CASSGLNEKLFF
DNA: TGTGCCAGCAGTGGCCTTAATGAAAAACTGTTTTTT

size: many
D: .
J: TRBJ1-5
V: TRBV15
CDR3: CATSLPRGLDPSNQPQHF
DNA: TGTGCCACCAGCCTACCTCGTGGACTAGATCCTAGCAATCAGCCCCAGCATTTT

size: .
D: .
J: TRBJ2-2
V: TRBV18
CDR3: CASSPDSITGELFF
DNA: TGTGCCAGCTCACCCGACTCGATCACCGGGGAGCTGTTTTTT

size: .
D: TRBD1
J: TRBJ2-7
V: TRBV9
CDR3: CASSSTTGLPEQYF
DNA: TGTGCCAGCAGCTCGACGACAGGGCTACCCGAGCAGTACTTC

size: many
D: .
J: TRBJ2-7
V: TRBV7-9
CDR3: CASSSRGNPYEQYF
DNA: TGTGCCAGCAGTTCTCGAGGGAACCCCTACGAGCAGTACTTC

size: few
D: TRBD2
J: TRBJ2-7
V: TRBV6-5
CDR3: CASAPGLAGGYEQYF
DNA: TGTGCCAGCGCCCCGGGACTAGCGGGAGGTTACGAGCAGTACTTC

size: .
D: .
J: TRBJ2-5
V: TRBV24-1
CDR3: CATSEGQGRRQTQYF
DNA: TGTGCCACCAGTGAGGGGCAGGGGCGGCGACAGACCCAGTACTTC

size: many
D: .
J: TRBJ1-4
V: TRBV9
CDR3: CASSYELADATNEKLFF
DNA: TGTGCCAGCAGCTACGAATTGGCAGACGCAACTAATGAAAAACTGTTTTTT

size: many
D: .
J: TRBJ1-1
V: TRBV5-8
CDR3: CASSLDWVSEAFF
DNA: TGTGCCAGCAGCTTAGATTGGGTCTCTGAAGCTTTCTTT

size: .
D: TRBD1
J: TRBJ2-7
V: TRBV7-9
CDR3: CASSPSGGTGDVYEQYF
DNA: TGTGCCAGCAGCCCATCGGGCGGGACAGGGGACGTCTACGAGCAGTACTTC

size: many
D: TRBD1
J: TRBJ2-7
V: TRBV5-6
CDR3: CASSLQGNDEQYF
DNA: TGTGCCAGCAGCTTACAGGGGAACGACGAGCAGTACTTC

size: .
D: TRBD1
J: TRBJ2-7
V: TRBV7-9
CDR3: CASSQDRSSYEQYF
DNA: TGTGCCAGCAGCCAGGACAGGAGCTCCTACGAGCAGTACTTC

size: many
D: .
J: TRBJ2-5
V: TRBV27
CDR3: CASSLSRQQETQYF
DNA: TGTGCCAGCAGTTTATCGAGGCAGCAAGAGACCCAGTACTTC

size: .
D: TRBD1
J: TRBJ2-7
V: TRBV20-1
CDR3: CSAGTGDYEQYF
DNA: TGCAGTGCTGGGACAGGGGATTACGAGCAGTACTTC

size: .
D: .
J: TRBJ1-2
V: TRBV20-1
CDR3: CSARQGVYGYTF
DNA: TGCAGTGCTAGACAGGGCGTCTATGGCTACACCTTC

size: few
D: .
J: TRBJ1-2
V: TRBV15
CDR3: CATSRVRGINKNGYTF
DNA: TGTGCCACCAGCAGAGTAAGGGGGATTAATAAGAATGGCTACACCTTC

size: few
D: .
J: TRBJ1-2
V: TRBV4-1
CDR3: CASSPRDKANYGYTF
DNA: TGCGCCAGCAGCCCCCGGGACAAAGCTAACTATGGCTACACCTTC

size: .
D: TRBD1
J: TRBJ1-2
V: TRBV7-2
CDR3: CASSLVWDRGHYGYTF
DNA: TGTGCCAGCAGCTTAGTATGGGACAGGGGACACTATGGCTACACCTTC

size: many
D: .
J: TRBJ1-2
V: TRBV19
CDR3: CASTRWDQDGYTF
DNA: TGTGCCAGTACCCGTTGGGACCAAGATGGCTACACCTTC

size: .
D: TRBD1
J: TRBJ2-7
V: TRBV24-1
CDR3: CATSDPRDRTYEQYF
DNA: TGTGCCACCAGTGATCCCCGGGACAGAACCTACGAGCAGTACTTC

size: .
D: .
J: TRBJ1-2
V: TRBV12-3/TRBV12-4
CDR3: CASSWAPNYGYTF
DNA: TGTGCCAGCAGTTGGGCTCCAAACTATGGCTACACCTTC

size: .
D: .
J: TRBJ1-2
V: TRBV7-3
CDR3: CASSEVQGRSYGYTF
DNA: TGTGCCAGCAGCGAGGTTCAGGGCAGATCCTATGGCTACACCTTC

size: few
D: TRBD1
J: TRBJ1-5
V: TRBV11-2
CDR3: CASSPTSGQSNQPQHF
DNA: TGTGCCAGCAGCCCCACTTCGGGACAGAGCAATCAGCCCCAGCATTTT

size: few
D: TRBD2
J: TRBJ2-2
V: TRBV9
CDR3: CASSALAETNTGELFF
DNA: TGTGCCAGCAGCGCACTAGCGGAAACGAACACCGGGGAGCTGTTTTTT

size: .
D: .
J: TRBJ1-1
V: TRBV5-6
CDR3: CASSLRGGRNETFF
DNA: TGTGCCAGCAGCTTGAGGGGAGGGCGGAATGAAACTTTCTTT

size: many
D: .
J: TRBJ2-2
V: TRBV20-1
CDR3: CSARSGTNTGELFF
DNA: TGCAGTGCTAGGTCTGGTACGAACACCGGGGAGCTGTTTTTT

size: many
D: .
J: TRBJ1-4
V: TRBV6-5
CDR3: CASSPTGFNEKLFF
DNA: TGTGCCAGCAGCCCCACAGGTTTTAATGAAAAACTGTTTTTT

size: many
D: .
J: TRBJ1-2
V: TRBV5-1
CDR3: CASSSLDGYTF
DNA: TGCGCCAGCAGCTCTCTCGATGGCTACACCTTC

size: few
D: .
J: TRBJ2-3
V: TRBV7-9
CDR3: CASSGRDTDTQYF
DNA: TGTGCCAGCAGCGGTCGGGATACAGATACGCAGTATTTT

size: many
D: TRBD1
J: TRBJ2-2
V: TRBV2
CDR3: CASSAVLGQGKNTGELFF
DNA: TGTGCCAGCAGTGCGGTCTTGGGACAGGGGAAGAACACCGGGGAGCTGTTTTTT

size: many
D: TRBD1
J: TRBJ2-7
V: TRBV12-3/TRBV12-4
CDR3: CASSLGPTGGQYF
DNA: TGTGCCAGCAGTTTAGGACCGACAGGGGGGCAGTACTTC

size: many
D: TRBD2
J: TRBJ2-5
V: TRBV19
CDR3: CASTGTTEETQYF
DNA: TGTGCCAGTACCGGGACTACCGAAGAGACCCAGTACTTC

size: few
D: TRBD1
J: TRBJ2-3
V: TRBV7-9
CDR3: CASSWADRGENTDTQYF
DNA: TGTGCCAGCAGCTGGGCGGACAGGGGGGAAAACACAGATACGCAGTATTTT

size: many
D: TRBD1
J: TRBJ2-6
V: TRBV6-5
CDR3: CASSRTGVGANVLTF
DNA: TGTGCCAGCAGTCGTACAGGGGTTGGGGCCAACGTCCTGACTTTC

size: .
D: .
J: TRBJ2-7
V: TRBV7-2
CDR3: CASSYRRVGTWREQYF
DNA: TGTGCCAGCAGCTATCGGAGGGTGGGAACATGGAGGGAGCAGTACTTC

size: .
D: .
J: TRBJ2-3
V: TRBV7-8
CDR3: CASRSGTPTDTQYF
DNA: TGTGCCAGCAGGTCCGGGACCCCGACAGATACGCAGTATTTT

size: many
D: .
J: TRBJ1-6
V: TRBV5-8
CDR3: CASSLAAWVRDNSPLHF
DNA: TGTGCCAGCAGCTTGGCCGCCTGGGTCAGGGATAATTCACCCCTCCACTTT

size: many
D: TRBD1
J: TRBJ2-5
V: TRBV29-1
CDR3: CSAYRGVETQYF
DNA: TGCAGCGCCTACAGGGGTGTAGAGACCCAGTACTTC

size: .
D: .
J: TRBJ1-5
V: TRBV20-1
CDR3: CSASTPGAQPSNQPQHF
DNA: TGCAGTGCTAGTACTCCCGGAGCTCAGCCTAGCAATCAGCCCCAGCATTTT

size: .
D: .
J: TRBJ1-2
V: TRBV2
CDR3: CASRLGLNSGGYTF
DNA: TGTGCCAGCAGATTGGGACTGAACTCAGGGGGCTACACCTTC

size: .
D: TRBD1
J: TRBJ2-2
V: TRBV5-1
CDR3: CASSSATGGVFGELFF
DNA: TGCGCCAGCAGCTCCGCCACAGGGGGCGTGTTTGGGGAGCTGTTTTTT

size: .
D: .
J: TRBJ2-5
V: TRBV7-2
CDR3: CASSQEGHVQETQYF
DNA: TGTGCCAGCAGCCAAGAAGGCCATGTTCAAGAGACCCAGTACTTC

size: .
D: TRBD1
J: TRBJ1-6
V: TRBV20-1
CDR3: CSARPRQGPSPLHF
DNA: TGCAGTGCTAGACCAAGACAGGGACCCTCACCCCTCCACTTT

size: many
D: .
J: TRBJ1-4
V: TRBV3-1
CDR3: CASSLLNEKLFF
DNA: TGTGCCAGCAGCCTCCTCAATGAAAAACTGTTTTTT

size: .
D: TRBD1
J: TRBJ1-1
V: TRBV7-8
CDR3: CASSSGTGGQMNTEAFF
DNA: TGTGCCAGCAGCTCCGGGACAGGGGGCCAAATGAACACTGAAGCTTTCTTT

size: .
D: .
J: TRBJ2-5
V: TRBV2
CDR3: CASSVGLGARVQGTQYF
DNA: TGTGCCAGCAGTGTGGGCTTAGGAGCAAGGGTCCAAGGGACCCAGTACTTC

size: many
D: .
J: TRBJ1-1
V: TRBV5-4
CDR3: CASSLESLTNTEAFF
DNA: TGTGCCAGCAGCTTGGAATCATTAACGAACACTGAAGCTTTCTTT

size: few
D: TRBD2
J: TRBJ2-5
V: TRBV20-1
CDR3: CSARAGGEIGETQYF
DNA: TGCAGTGCTCGGGCGGGGGGGGAAATAGGAGAGACCCAGTACTTC

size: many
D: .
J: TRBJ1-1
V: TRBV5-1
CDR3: CASSLETRSNTEAFF
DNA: TGCGCCAGCAGCTTGGAAACGAGGAGCAACACTGAAGCTTTCTTT

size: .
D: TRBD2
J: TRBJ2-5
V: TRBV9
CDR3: CASSAAGRVETQYF
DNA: TGTGCCAGCAGCGCAGCGGGGAGGGTCGAGACCCAGTACTTC

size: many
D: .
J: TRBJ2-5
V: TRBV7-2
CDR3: CASSSQFGETQYF
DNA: TGTGCCAGCAGTTCCCAATTCGGGGAGACCCAGTACTTC

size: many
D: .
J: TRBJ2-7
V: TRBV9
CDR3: CASSVDWGAGYEQYF
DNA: TGTGCCAGCAGCGTAGATTGGGGGGCTGGCTACGAGCAGTACTTC

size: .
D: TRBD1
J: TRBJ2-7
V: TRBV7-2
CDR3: CASSGDRIHEQYF
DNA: TGTGCCAGCAGCGGGGACAGGATCCACGAGCAGTACTTC

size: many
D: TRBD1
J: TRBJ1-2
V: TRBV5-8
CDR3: CASSSWDSVNYGYTF
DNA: TGTGCCAGCAGCTCCTGGGACAGCGTAAACTATGGCTACACCTTC